The entry that follows covers one T cell receptor beta chain sequence. This receptor's antigen is unknown. No base-level quality is on record; no much larger clone is a single base apart. V drops 5 bases and J drops 1 base, leaving 16 bases in between. The cysteine opens and the phenylalanine closes a CDR3 of 16 amino acids. Kept here is only the CDR3 DNA, which spans 48 bases and is read in frame from base 1. CDR1 and CDR2 are read off the germline V gene as SGDLS and YYNGEE. This entry comes from a study of blood T cell repertoires in COVID-19 (dated by TCRdb to 2020 to 2021). With respect to the entire study: Samples covering the acute and convalescent phases of COVID-19 were provided by collaborators in the United States, Italy and Spain. HLA class I and class II types, where available, came from metadata supplied by the sample provider rather than from assay-based typing. The prospective study material was composed of cDNA or gDNA derived from T cells, B-cell-depleted T cells, or PBMCs. Nearly every sample came with metadata listing a de-identified subject ID, COVID-19 status, age in years and sex. The dataset comprised deeply sampled blood TCRbeta repertoires from subjects exposed to, actively infected with, or recovered from COVID-19. The samples were drawn from the first 160 participants of the ongoing ImmuneRACE study and from under 1,500 subjects provided by 6 global collaborators. The repertoires were released in a freely available public database intended as a resource for research on the immune response to SARS-CoV-2. On the study overall, not on this receptor specifically: The quantity of clinical and demographic metadata differed by source and by participant and was supplied without curation.

TCRbeta CDR3 regions were amplified from genomic DNA by means of the immunoSEQ Assay, a bias-controlled multiplex PCR. In the authors' own workflow: The number of nucleated cells in each sample was estimated by amplification of reference gene primers within the assay. To quantify the absolute abundance of each unique TCRbeta CDR3 rearrangement, sequence reads were collapsed and filtered. For each sample, productive Simpson clonality was calculated as the square root of Simpson's diversity index across productive rearrangements. This immuneACCESS table, as held by TCRdb, lists in-frame sequences with V and J called but not all clones. Of the missing ones, under half trace to an unresolved V gene in checked studies; the others have no known cause. The DNA was the basis for D and trimming; V, J and clone size are from that table. The table for this sample lists about 170,000 clones; roughly 89% of them were counted only once. The ten most abundant clones make up approximately 1.4% of the sample.

The collaborating institutions used their own protocols to collect whole blood in K2EDTA tubes. For TCRbeta analysis, collaborators shipped samples in one of three forms: frozen whole blood, isolated PBMCs, or DNA extracted from either of those sample types. The sample taken for sequencing was peripheral blood. The rearranged segments are TRBV9 and TRBJ2-1; 5 matching bases give a weak D call of TRBD1. This sequence originates from a woman aged 45 to 65 with acute or convalescent COVID-19. The nucleotide sequence is given as TGTGCCAGCAGTCATCCACAGGTCGTGTCCTACAATGAGCAGTTCTTC. Its translation reads: CASSHPQVVSYNEQFF. The variable domain in full, with residues beyond the CDR3 obtained from the reference TRBV9 and TRBJ2-1 genes, is DSGVTQTPKHLITATGQRVTLRCSPRSGDLSVYWYQQSLDQGLQFLIQYYNGEERAKGNILERFSAQQFPDLHSELNLSSLELGDSALYFCASSHPQVVSYNEQFFGPGTRLTVL.